This TCR beta chain came from a study of blood T cell repertoires in COVID-19. Study background: PBMCs, B-cell-depleted T cells, or T cells provided the cDNA or gDNA that made up the material.

V lost 3 bases and J lost 3, with 10 bases in between. The germline gives CDR1 SGDLS, CDR2 YYNGEE. CDR3 size: 14 residues. The repertoire was sequenced with immunoSEQ multiplex PCR; TCRdb's copy has only in-frame clones and lacks some. The sample lists 180,000 or so clones, 70% to 90% occurring once. The source of this sequence is a man aged 18 to 29 with acute or convalescent COVID-19. The sample comprised peripheral blood. V usage is TRBV9 and J usage is TRBJ1-5, with D tentatively TRBD1 (6 bases). This CDR3 is CASSAGQYNQPQHF. Written as DNA, the CDR3 is TGTGCCAGCAGCGCTGGACAGTACAATCAGCCCCAGCATTTT.